This T cell receptor (beta chain) was sequenced during a study of monozygotic twins with inflammatory bowel disease (dated by TCRdb to between 2019 and 2020). Study-level background: The complete study included 30 or so monozygotic twin pairs: 19 IBD-discordant Danish pairs and nine German pairs, of which four were IBD-concordant and five were IBD-discordant. The search for disease-associated traits relied mainly on comparing, within discordant pairs, IBD patients with their genetically identical healthy co-twins. Each individual had, on average, about 151 000 unique TCRalpha sequences and 181 000 unique TCRbeta sequences available for analysis.

A word on this clonotype: Its antigen remains undetermined.

The library was made by 5' RACE. Preparation of each TCR library used approximately 3,500 ng of total RNA. For each sample, cDNA was synthesized in eight separate reactions using SMARTScribe reverse transcriptase. During cDNA synthesis, template switching introduced unique molecular identifiers that contained a 6-nucleotide sample barcode. Two nested PCRs of about 16 and 10 cycles amplified the TCRalpha and TCRbeta cDNA, and bead purification followed each PCR. Before amplification, the cDNA was treated with uracil DNA-glycosylase and purified using the QIAquick PCR purification kit. The second PCR was the step at which Illumina TruSeq-compatible adapters and sample-specific barcodes were added. Library quality and concentration were checked on TapeStation and Qubit, and libraries were pooled at around 5 ng each. Sequencing of pooled libraries was carried out on an Illumina HiSeq2500 single-index Rapid Run using 2 x 100 bp reads and custom sequencing primers. Concerning the study's data processing: MiGEC version 1.2.6 was used for UMI-based consensus assembly, which corrected PCR and sequencing errors. MiXCR version 2.1.1 handled V(D)J alignment, clonotype assembly and CDR3 extraction. To normalise gene usage, clonotype sharing and MAIT/NKT TCR abundance, the top 1000, 10 000 and 20 000 clonotypes in each sample were analysed. After downsampling to 27 000 UMIs, diversity was calculated as the inverse Simpson index using the vegan R package. Statistical testing used paired Mann-Whitney U tests on the discordant twin pairs and applied Benjamini-Hochberg correction for multiple testing. Through TCRdb reprocessing, the reads give one entry per CDR3 protein sequence; DNA is omitted. TCRdb, rather than the study authors, made the V and J calls. This sample's listing comprises fewer than 550,000 distinct CDR3 sequences. The ten largest account for 2% to 3% of the sample.

A roughly 2.7 ml peripheral blood sample was drawn into PAXgene tubes per donor and stored at -80°C. Without T cell sorting, total RNA was isolated from whole blood using the PAXgene blood miRNA kit on an automated QIAcube. Deep TCRalpha and TCRbeta repertoire profiling with unique molecular barcoding was performed on peripheral blood of monozygotic twin pairs concordant or discordant for inflammatory bowel disease. Smoking habits were recorded for all twin pairs, with individuals classified as current, former or never smokers. The CDR3 numbers 18 residues from cysteine through phenylalanine. The protein alone is recorded here. General study outcomes and caveats: Compared with healthy twins, IBD patients shared fewer clonotypes with other individuals, and the difference was most pronounced in patients with signs of disease activity. TCRbeta repertoire diversity, by inverse Simpson index, was decreased in IBD patients compared with their healthy co-twins. No single strong signal or clonotype linked to IBD turned up in the results, so the idea that one exists was not supported. Concordant and discordant twins showed no difference in repertoire similarity, possibly because of limited statistical power. Because patients were on differing immunosuppressive treatments, the repertoires may have picked up extra background noise and inter-individual variability. Different T cell subtypes could not be distinguished in the analysis.

Sample: blood. The origin of this receptor is a human donor with ulcerative colitis or Crohn's disease, or a healthy co-twin of an affected twin (not recorded which). The receptor chain draws on TRBV12-3 or TRBV12-4 and TRBJ2-1; TCRdb outputs TRBD2, but without DNA this stays unchecked. The CDR3 protein is CASSLAEGLAGGYNEQFF.